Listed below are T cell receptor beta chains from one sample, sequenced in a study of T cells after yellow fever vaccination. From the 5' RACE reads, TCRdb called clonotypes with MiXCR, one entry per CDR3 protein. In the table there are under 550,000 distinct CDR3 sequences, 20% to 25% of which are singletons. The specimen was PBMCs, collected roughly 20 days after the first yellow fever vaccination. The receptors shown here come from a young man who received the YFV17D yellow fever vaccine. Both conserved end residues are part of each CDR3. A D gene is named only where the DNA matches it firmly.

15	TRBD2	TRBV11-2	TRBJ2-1	CASSPPSGGLSEQFF
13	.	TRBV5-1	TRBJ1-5	CASSMQGNQPQHF
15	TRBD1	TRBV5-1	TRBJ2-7	CASSDPGQSSYEQYF
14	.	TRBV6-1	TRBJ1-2	CASSPGSPGYGYTF
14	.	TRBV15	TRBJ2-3	CATSRAGEGDTQYF
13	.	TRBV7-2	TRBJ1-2	CASSLATGSGYTF
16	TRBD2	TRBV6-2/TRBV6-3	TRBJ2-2	CASRKLAGSGIRELFF
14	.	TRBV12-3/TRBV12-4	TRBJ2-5	CASSFGGLVETQYF
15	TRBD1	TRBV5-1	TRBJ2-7	CASSYNHGQGYEQYF
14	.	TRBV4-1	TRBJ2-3	CASSQNPATDTQYF
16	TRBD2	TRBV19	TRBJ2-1	CASSLASGGTYNEQFF
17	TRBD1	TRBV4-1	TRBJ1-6	CASSPTSGGGKESPLHF
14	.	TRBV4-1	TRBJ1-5	CASSQVVGDQPQHF
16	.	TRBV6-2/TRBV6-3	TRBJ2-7	CASSYERRLSSYEQYF
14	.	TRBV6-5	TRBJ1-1	CASSYSRRNTEAFF
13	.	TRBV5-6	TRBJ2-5	CASFFRVAETQYF
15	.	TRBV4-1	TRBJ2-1	CASSPDHSSYNEQFF
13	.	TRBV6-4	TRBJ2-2	CASSPRDTGELFF
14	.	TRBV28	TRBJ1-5	CASSYGHSNQPQHF
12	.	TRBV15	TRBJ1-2	CATSRLEYGYTF
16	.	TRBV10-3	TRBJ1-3	CAISESQASLGNTIYF
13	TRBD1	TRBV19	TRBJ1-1	CASSIAGQGKAFF